The 25 T cell receptor beta chains below all came from one sample that was sequenced in a study of shared clonotypes between healthy human individuals. Clones were sequenced by immunoSEQ multiplex PCR, and TCRdb holds only the in-frame ones, with some missing. The data contain about 1.1 million clones, approximately 77% of them singletons. The sequenced sample was memory CD4+ T cells from PBMCs. As to subset: CD45RA-negative fraction. Receptors were obtained from a man aged 18 to 30 in good health. Some clones in this sample may be carry-over from other donors' samples.

The V call is TRBV28, the J call TRBJ2-3, with 8 bases matching TRBD2. In germline, CDR1 is MDHEN, CDR2 SYDVKM. This CDR3 comprises 14 residues. The V and J ends lost 7 bases and 1 base, in that order; junction bases with no gene match: 4. The CDR3 reads CASTPAGGTDTQYF. The CDR3, as DNA: TGTGCCAGCACCCCAGCGGGAGGCACAGATACGCAGTATTTT. Variable domain in full (rest from reference TRBV28 and TRBJ2-3): DVKVTQSSRYLVKRTGEKVFLECVQDMDHENMFWYRQDPGLGLRLIYFSYDVKMKEKGDIPEGYSVSREKKERFSLILESASTNQTSMYLCASTPAGGTDTQYFGPGTRLTVL.

This chain joins TRBV7-2 and TRBJ1-2; 12 nucleotides match TRBD1. From germline, CDR1 is SGHTA and CDR2 FQGNSA. Trimming at V came to 3 bases and at J to 7 bases, leaving 3 bases not matched to a gene. There are 14 residues in the CDR3. CDR3 sequence: CASSLGQGARGYTF. CDR3 coding DNA: TGTGCCAGCAGCTTGGGACAGGGGGCGCGTGGCTACACCTTC.

This chain connects TRBV29-1 to TRBJ1-1; D perhaps matches TRBD1 (5 bases). The CDR3 totals 14 residues. Germline V gene data show CDR1 as SQVTM and CDR2 as ANQGSEA. V was clipped by 4 bases and J by 6 bases, with 18 bases between them. The CDR3 sequence: CSVAFVGGTPEAFF. The CDR3 coding sequence is TGCAGCGTTGCGTTCGTAGGAGGGACCCCTGAAGCTTTCTTT.

This clone was detected once. The rearrangement uses TRBV5-1 and TRBJ2-5; D is possibly TRBD2 (6 bases). The CDR3 runs to 15 residues. Trimming took 4 bases from V and 5 from J, leaving 18 bases between them. Per germline, CDR1 SGHRS and CDR2 YFSETQ. This CDR3 is CASSRSGGPGETQYF. The CDR3, as DNA: TGCGCCAGCAGCCGGAGTGGAGGGCCGGGGGAGACCCAGTACTTC.

This chain links TRBV10-3 with TRBJ2-3; 7 bases agree with TRBD2. V lost 8 bases, J lost 3 bases, and 8 bases stayed unmatched. Germline V gene sequence: CDR1 ENHRY, CDR2 SYGVKD. The CDR3 consists of 14 residues. CDR3 sequence: CAIGTSENTDTQYF. The CDR3 bases are TGTGCCATCGGCACTAGCGAAAATACAGATACGCAGTATTTT.

CDR3 sequence reads: CASSLKQPNEKLFF. The CDR3 nucleotides are TGTGCCAGCAGTTTGAAGCAGCCTAATGAAAAACTGTTTTTT. This chain uses TRBV11-2 with TRBJ1-4; D not certain. V was pared by 6 bases and J by 3 bases, with 11 bases between. The germline V gene encodes CDR1 SGHAT and CDR2 FQNNGV. CDR3 length: 14 amino acids.

This clone appeared once. The CDR3: CAWSRSPTGELFF. The CDR3, as DNA: TGTGCCTGGAGTAGATCCCCAACCGGGGAGCTGTTTTTT. This chain connects TRBV30 to TRBJ2-2; D gene ambiguous. This CDR3 is built from 13 residues. Germline CDR1 reads GTSNPN; CDR2 reads SVGIG (reference sequence). Trimming took off 2 bases at V and 5 bases at J, with 9 bases between the two ends.

This sequence joins TRBV27 and TRBJ2-1, with D unresolved. V lost 1 base, J lost 12 bases, and 16 bases lay in between. The CDR3 is 14 amino acids. From germline, CDR1 is MNHEY and CDR2 SMNVEV (reference sequence). CDR3 in DNA: TGTGCCAGCAGTTTATACGGTTCCGGTACCGGGCAGTTCTTC. It translates to CASSLYGSGTGQFF.

This chain connects TRBV18 to TRBJ1-1; D might be TRBD1 (6 bases). This CDR3 has 14 amino acids. Trimming stripped 2 bases from V and 4 bases from J, with 11 bases between. Germline CDR1 KGHSH, CDR2 LQKENI. Written as DNA, the CDR3 is TGTGCCAGCTCACCATCTGTGGACAGCACTGAAGCTTTCTTT. As protein: CASSPSVDSTEAFF.

The chain joins TRBV4-3 to TRBJ1-4; D unresolved. CDR1 is LGHNA and CDR2 is YSLEER in the germline V gene. With 2 bases removed from V and 0 bases from J, the gap between germline ends came to 10 bases. The CDR3 runs 16 residues. Here the CDR3 reads CASSQHPGATNEKLFF. DNA of the CDR3: TGCGCCAGCAGCCAACATCCAGGTGCAACTAATGAAAAACTGTTTTTT.

Note on this clone: It may be a read error: a sequence one base away is much more abundant. The V call is TRBV7-9, the J call TRBJ2-7; tentative D call: TRBD2 (6 bases). Germline CDR1 and CDR2: SEHNR and FQNEAQ (reference sequence). V was clipped by 5 bases and J by 3 bases, with 14 bases between them. The CDR3 spans 14 residues. This CDR3 reads CASSELTGDYEQYF. The CDR3 bases are TGTGCCAGCAGCGAACTAACGGGAGACTACGAGCAGTACTTC.

V is TRBV5-4 and J is TRBJ2-3; 9 positions match TRBD1. The CDR3 spans 15 residues. Germline trimming cut 4 bases from V and 4 bases from J; bases unmatched to any gene: 7. Germline lookup yields CDR1 SGHNT and CDR2 YYREEE (reference sequence). The DNA for the CDR3 is TGTGCCAGCAGCACTGGGGGACAGGGCTCAGATACGCAGTATTTT. This translates into CASSTGGQGSDTQYF.

J is TRBJ1-3 and V is TRBV5-1; D not certain. Deletions cut 0 bases from V and 2 bases from J, with 9 bases between. CDR3 length equals 15 residues. CDR1 is SGHRS and CDR2 is YFSETQ in the germline V gene. This CDR3 reads CASSLGARTGNTIYF. In DNA form, the CDR3 reads TGCGCCAGCAGCTTGGGGGCTAGGACTGGAAACACCATATATTTT.

This chain connects TRBV29-1 to TRBJ1-1; possible D gene TRBD1, 5 bases. The length of the CDR3 is 13 residues. Deletions cut 6 bases from V and 1 base from J, with 12 bases between. Germline CDR1 and CDR2: SQVTM and ANQGSEA. The CDR3 region has the DNA TGCAGCGTCGTCGGGGGGACGAACACTGAAGCTTTCTTT. It is translated as CSVVGGTNTEAFF.

The chain employs TRBV27 and TRBJ1-5; D remains ambiguous. Per the germline V gene, CDR1 is MNHEY and CDR2 is SMNVEV (reference sequence). V gave up 5 bases and J gave up 4 bases, with 21 bases separating them. The length of the CDR3 is 17 residues. The CDR3 bases are TGTGCCAGCAGTCCCTCGCTATGGCAGCATCCAAATCAGCCCCAGCATTTT. Its translation: CASSPSLWQHPNQPQHF.

The gene calls are TRBV10-1 and TRBJ2-4; either TRBD1 or TRBD2 may supply D (6 bases each). The germline V gene has CDR1 WNHNN and CDR2 SYGVQD (reference sequence). V was trimmed by 4 bases and J by 13 bases, leaving 14 bases between them. The CDR3 length is 12 residues. CDR3 sequence: CASSAHRAGQYF. CDR3 in DNA: TGCGCCAGCAGTGCTCACAGGGCGGGGCAGTACTTC.

The chain combines TRBV6-1 with TRBJ1-1, with D perhaps matching TRBD1 (5 bases). Germline lookup yields CDR1 MNHNS and CDR2 SASEGT. The CDR3 sequence is 15 residues long. Trimming took 6 bases from V and 5 from J, leaving 19 bases between them. The CDR3 here is CASSIMLSGETEAFF. The CDR3 DNA is TGTGCCAGCAGCATTATGTTGTCGGGGGAAACTGAAGCTTTCTTT.

V is TRBV19 and J is TRBJ2-5; 11 bases are shared with TRBD2. This CDR3 has 16 residues. Per the germline V gene, CDR1 is LNHDA and CDR2 is SQIVND (reference sequence). V shed 7 bases, J shed 5 bases, and the junction held 12 bases outside the gene matches. CDR3 DNA sequence: TGTGCCAGTACCAGAGGTAGCGGGAGGGCCTTGGAGACCCAGTACTTC. Translation: CASTRGSGRALETQYF.

This sequence joins TRBV5-6 and TRBJ1-2, with 9 bases matching TRBD1. The CDR3 sequence is 14 residues long. V was clipped by 4 bases and J by 7 bases; unmatched bases: 8. Germline CDR1 is SGHDT and CDR2 is YYEEEE. CDR3 sequence (DNA): TGTGCCAGCAGCCGCGGGACAGGGCAAATTGGCTACACCTTC. As protein: CASSRGTGQIGYTF.

The V gene is TRBV7-3, the J gene TRBJ2-1; 9 bases agree with TRBD2. Germline V CDR1 and CDR2: SGHTA, FQGTGA. The CDR3 extends over 15 amino acids. The ends lost 5 bases at V and 7 bases at J; junction bases unmatched: 9. This CDR3 is CASSVRREGRNEQFF. In DNA, the CDR3 is TGTGCCAGCAGCGTGAGGCGGGAGGGAAGGAATGAGCAGTTCTTC.

The genes are TRBV5-1 and TRBJ2-7, with a weak D call TRBD1 (6 bases). The CDR3 extends over 15 amino acids. Germline V gives CDR1 SGHRS, CDR2 YFSETQ. V was cut by 4 bases and J by 7 bases, with 21 bases left in between. DNA of the CDR3: TGCGCCAGCAGCCCCCCGCAGGGGCTGGGGAAGGAGCAGTACTTC. Translation: CASSPPQGLGKEQYF.

This rearrangement joins TRBV5-6 to TRBJ2-5, with 15 bases fitting TRBD2. The J call is uncertain, as TRBJ2-7 better fits the DNA end. CDR3 size: 17 residues. The germline CDR1 and CDR2 sequences are SGHDT and YYEEEE. The CDR3 here is CASSSTPGLAGGYEQYF. CDR3 nucleotide sequence: TGTGCCAGCAGCTCGACTCCGGGACTAGCGGGAGGCTACGAGCAGTACTTC.

This clone was observed a few times. J is TRBJ2-7 and V is TRBV10-2; D gene uncertain. Germline-derived CDR1 and CDR2 are WSHSY and SAAADI. The V end lost 3 bases, the J end lost 4 bases, and 13 bases lay between the germline ends. The CDR3 loop spans 14 amino acids. CDR3 residues: CASSDPRVTYEQYF. The CDR3 DNA reads as TGCGCCAGCAGTGATCCTAGGGTGACGTACGAGCAGTACTTC.

The chain couples TRBV28 to TRBJ2-2, with 8 bases matching TRBD2. The CDR3 consists of 14 residues. Germline CDR1 MDHEN, CDR2 SYDVKM. V gave up 6 bases and J gave up 7 bases; unmatched junction bases: 7. The CDR3 protein is CASRSGSSNGELFF. The DNA of the CDR3 is TGTGCCAGCAGGAGCGGGAGCTCTAACGGGGAGCTGTTTTTT.

This chain uses TRBV30 with TRBJ2-1; 12 bases map to TRBD2. The J segment lost 8 bases and the V segment lost 0 bases, leaving 5 bases of the junction unmatched. Germline V gene data show CDR1 as GTSNPN and CDR2 as SVGIG (reference sequence). The CDR3 runs 15 residues. DNA for the CDR3: TGTGCCTGGAGTGTACGAACTAGCGGGAGGCATGAGCAGTTCTTC. It is translated as CAWSVRTSGRHEQFF. Using reference TRBV30 and TRBJ2-1 for the parts outside the CDR3, the full variable domain is SQTIHQWPATLVQPVGSPLSLECTVEGTSNPNLYWYRQAAGRGLQLLFYSVGIGQISSEVPQNLSASRPQDRQFILSSKKLLLSDSGFYLCAWSVRTSGRHEQFFGPGTRLTVL.